A selection of T cell receptor beta chains follows, all from one sample in a study of spatial heterogeneity in lung cancer. In TCRdb, the 5' RACE reads were re-called with MiXCR into one record per CDR3 protein. The table has 10,000 to 13,000 distinct CDR3 sequences, about 9.2% seen once. Source: PBMCs, taken at surgery. The receptors come from a male donor with early-stage non-small cell lung cancer. CDR3s include the opening cysteine and the closing phenylalanine or tryptophan. D genes are given only for firm matches. Size is omitted from some rows. Given values are once, few, many or a class for expanded clones.

V gene	D gene	J gene	CDR3 length	clone size	CDR3 protein	CDR3 DNA
TRBV28	TRBD2	TRBJ2-7	14	NA	CVTRAGTRPYEQYF	TGTGTCACCAGGGCCGGGACTAGACCCTACGAGCAGTACTTC
TRBV7-3	NA	TRBJ2-6	20	many	CASSPGLGKGPYSGANVLTF	TGTGCCAGCAGCCCAGGGTTGGGTAAGGGGCCATACTCTGGGGCCAACGTCCTGACTTTC
TRBV11-2	TRBD1	TRBJ2-1	14	medium-sized	CASSQRTGINEQFF	TGTGCCAGCAGCCAGAGGACAGGGATCAATGAGCAGTTCTTC
TRBV19	TRBD1	TRBJ2-2	14	many	CASSILGGFGELFF	TGTGCCAGTAGTATACTAGGGGGCTTTGGGGAGCTGTTTTTT
TRBV29-1	NA	TRBJ2-7	12	few	CSVVSGPDEQYF	TGCAGCGTTGTGTCAGGACCTGACGAGCAGTACTTC
TRBV13	NA	TRBJ1-1	16	many	CASSVYSGTANTEAFF	TGTGCCAGCAGCGTATACTCCGGGACGGCCAACACTGAAGCTTTCTTT
TRBV14	TRBD1	TRBJ2-7	14	many	CASSYRTGFYEQYF	TGTGCCAGCAGCTATCGGACAGGGTTCTACGAGCAGTACTTC
TRBV23-1	NA	TRBJ2-7	17	many	CASSQSLGQGLSYEQYF	TGCGCCAGCAGTCAATCACTGGGTCAGGGGCTCTCCTACGAGCAGTACTTC
TRBV2	NA	TRBJ1-2	15	NA	CASSLRGDRSYGYTF	TGTGCCAGCAGTCTCAGGGGCGATCGTAGCTATGGCTACACCTTC
TRBV20-1	NA	TRBJ1-1	14	many	CSARDLEGFRSAFF	TGCAGTGCTAGAGATCTCGAAGGGTTCCGTAGTGCTTTCTTT
TRBV5-1	NA	TRBJ1-1	12	many	CASSLADTEAFF	TGCGCCAGCAGCTTGGCTGACACTGAAGCTTTCTTT
TRBV29-1	NA	TRBJ2-3	13	NA	CSAQGGARDTQYF	TGCAGCGCCCAAGGAGGGGCCAGAGATACGCAGTATTTT
TRBV5-4	NA	TRBJ2-5	15	medium-sized	CASSSTSTAQETQYF	TGTGCCAGCAGCTCGACCTCGACCGCTCAAGAGACCCAGTACTTC
TRBV6-2/TRBV6-3	NA	TRBJ1-5	13	many	CASREGMNQPQHF	TGTGCCAGCAGGGAGGGTATGAATCAGCCCCAGCATTTT
TRBV7-2	TRBD1	TRBJ2-1	13	medium-sized	CASSRDRGSEQFF	TGTGCCAGCAGCCGGGACAGGGGGAGTGAGCAGTTCTTC
TRBV10-3	TRBD1	TRBJ2-3	13	many	CAIGTARADTQYF	TGTGCCATCGGGACAGCAAGGGCAGATACGCAGTATTTT
TRBV6-6	NA	TRBJ1-2	17	medium-sized	CASSHARWTRGDYGYTF	TGTGCCAGCAGTCACGCCCGGTGGACAAGGGGAGACTATGGCTACACCTTC